This T cell receptor beta chain was observed in a study of low-dose radiotherapy and immunotherapy resistance in tumors. Across the study: Intravenous administration to patients comprised nivolumab at 240 mg every two weeks and ipilimumab at 1 mg/kg every six weeks.

Per the germline V gene, CDR1 is LGHDT and CDR2 is YNNKEL (reference sequence). Trimming cost V 2 bases and J 3 bases, with 15 bases left between them. The CDR3 is 16 residues long. This clonotype was found many times. Primers used for first-strand cDNA, a TRAV- and TRBV-specific set, covered both alpha and beta chains. The PCR that amplified TCRs ran for approximately 20 cycles, relying on a constant-region primer and a V-primer adapter. Isolated mRNA underwent amplification via in vitro transcription. MiXCR, applied by TCRdb to the reads, yields one record per CDR3 protein. The table lists under 90,000 distinct CDR3 sequences, 15% to 20% of them singletons. Documented time point: before trial treatment. Solid tumors that lacked tumor-infiltrating lymphocytes and were advanced were present in eligible patients.

The sequence was collected from a male donor with prostate cancer. The sequences come from PBMCs, collected before treatment. The chain links TRBV3-1 to TRBJ2-3, with D perhaps TRBD1 or TRBD2 (6 bases each). CDR3 DNA: TGTGCCAGCAGCCAATGGAGGGACACGGGAACAGATACGCAGTATTTT. This translates into CASSQWRDTGTDTQYF.